Listed below are T cell receptor beta chains from one sample, sequenced in a study of blood T cell repertoires in COVID-19. Assay used: immunoSEQ multiplex PCR; TCRdb lists only in-frame clones, some missing. The sample records fewer than 110,000 clones, roughly 85% being singletons. Sample: peripheral blood. The receptor source for this set is a man in his forties or fifties in a cohort sampled during active COVID-19. The CDR3 runs from the conserved cysteine through the conserved F or W. D genes are given only for firm matches. Some rows have no size entry. The others give once, few or many, or a class for an expanded clone.

D gene | clone size | J gene | CDR3 length | V gene | CDR3 protein | CDR3 DNA
NA | NA | TRBJ2-3 | 13 | TRBV7-2 | CASSLDYTDTQYF | TGTGCCAGCAGCTTGGACTACACAGATACGCAGTATTTT
NA | once | TRBJ2-4 | 14 | TRBV28 | CASSLPRGKNIQYF | TGTGCCAGCAGTTTACCCAGGGGCAAAAACATTCAGTACTTC
TRBD2 | once | TRBJ2-3 | 15 | TRBV7-2 | CASSYLAGATDTQYF | TGTGCCAGCAGCTACCTAGCGGGGGCCACAGATACGCAGTATTTT
NA | NA | TRBJ1-5 | 13 | TRBV10-3 | CAISESGNQPQHF | TGTGCCATCAGTGAGTCCGGCAATCAGCCCCAGCATTTT
TRBD1 | few | TRBJ1-1 | 16 | TRBV5-3 | CARSLALEGANSEAFF | TGTGCCAGAAGCTTGGCTCTTGAGGGGGCGAACTCTGAAGCTTTCTTT
NA | NA | TRBJ1-2 | 13 | TRBV5-1 | CASSPDSSYGYTF | TGCGCCAGCAGCCCCGACAGTTCCTATGGCTACACCTTC
TRBD1 | NA | TRBJ1-2 | 14 | TRBV5-5 | CASSFRQGTFGYTF | TGTGCCAGCAGCTTCCGACAGGGGACCTTTGGCTACACCTTC
TRBD1 | NA | TRBJ2-1 | 13 | TRBV6-5 | CASSGQSYNEQFF | TGTGCCAGCTCGGGACAGAGCTACAATGAGCAGTTCTTC
NA | NA | TRBJ2-2 | 11 | TRBV2 | CASRSTGELFF | TGTGCCAGCAGGAGCACCGGGGAGCTGTTTTTT
NA | NA | TRBJ2-3 | 13 | TRBV18 | CASSPSRTDTQYF | TGTGCCAGCTCACCAAGCCGCACAGATACGCAGTATTTT
NA | NA | TRBJ2-1 | 15 | TRBV7-9 | CASSFVAAAGNEQFF | TGTGCCAGCAGCTTTGTAGCTGCGGCAGGGAATGAGCAGTTCTTC
NA | NA | TRBJ2-1 | 15 | TRBV2 | CASSVLGGGYNEQFF | TGTGCCAGCAGTGTCCTCGGGGGAGGATACAATGAGCAGTTCTTC
TRBD1 | NA | TRBJ1-1 | 14 | TRBV18 | CASSPRDRDTEAFF | TGTGCCAGCTCACCACGGGACAGGGACACTGAAGCTTTCTTT
NA | few | TRBJ2-7 | 11 | TRBV6-5 | CASQDSYEQYF | TGTGCCAGCCAGGATTCCTACGAGCAGTACTTC
TRBD1 | NA | TRBJ1-5 | 15 | TRBV2 | CASTQETGRNQPQHF | TGTGCCAGCACCCAGGAGACAGGGAGGAATCAGCCCCAGCATTTT
NA | once | TRBJ2-7 | 15 | TRBV7-9 | CASSWASGSSYEQYF | TGTGCCAGCAGCTGGGCCAGTGGGAGCTCCTACGAGCAGTACTTC
TRBD1 | NA | TRBJ1-5 | 16 | TRBV10-3 | CAIGTGGEGGNQPQHF | TGTGCCATTGGGACAGGGGGGGAGGGAGGCAATCAGCCCCAGCATTTT
NA | NA | TRBJ1-2 | 12 | TRBV5-1 | CASSLADYGYTF | TGCGCCAGCAGCTTGGCGGACTATGGCTACACCTTC
NA | NA | TRBJ1-3 | 14 | TRBV5-8 | CASGKDRSGNTIYF | TGTGCCAGCGGTAAAGACAGGTCCGGAAACACCATATATTTT
TRBD1 | NA | TRBJ2-5 | 16 | TRBV19 | CASSSGTGFNQETQYF | TGTGCCAGTAGTAGCGGGACAGGGTTTAACCAAGAGACCCAGTACTTC
TRBD1 | NA | TRBJ1-1 | 14 | TRBV7-8 | CASSPGGFDTEAFF | TGTGCCAGCAGCCCAGGGGGCTTCGACACTGAAGCTTTCTTT
NA | NA | TRBJ2-3 | 15 | TRBV9 | CASSGGTPGTDTQYF | TGTGCCAGCAGCGGCGGGACTCCAGGCACAGATACGCAGTATTTT
TRBD1 | NA | TRBJ1-1 | 18 | TRBV5-1 | CASSSRTGPNEKNTEAFF | TGCGCCAGCAGCTCAAGGACAGGTCCAAACGAAAAGAACACTGAAGCTTTCTTT
NA | NA | TRBJ1-5 | 14 | TRBV3-1/TRBV3-2 | CASSQGTSNQPQHF | TGTGCCAGCAGCCAAGGGACAAGCAATCAGCCCCAGCATTTT
NA | few | TRBJ1-3 | 15 | TRBV6-5 | CASRRPGTSGNTIYF | TGTGCCAGCAGGCGCCCGGGAACCTCTGGAAACACCATATATTTT
TRBD1 | NA | TRBJ2-5 | 15 | TRBV28 | CASSGAGTGSETQYF | TGTGCCAGCAGTGGAGCCGGGACAGGATCAGAGACCCAGTACTTC
TRBD2 | NA | TRBJ2-7 | 15 | TRBV7-2 | CASSPQAGGSYEQYF | TGTGCCAGCAGCCCCCAAGCGGGGGGGTCGTACGAGCAGTACTTC
NA | NA | TRBJ1-5 | 13 | TRBV7-2 | CASSLVAGQPQHF | TGTGCCAGCAGCTTAGTGGCCGGGCAGCCCCAGCATTTT
TRBD2 | NA | TRBJ2-3 | 13 | TRBV10-2 | CASSESWGTSLYF | TGCGCCAGCAGTGAGTCGTGGGGGACTAGCTTGTATTTT
NA | NA | TRBJ1-1 | 16 | TRBV5-6 | CASSLGSGGDSTEAFF | TGTGCCAGCAGCTTGGGGTCGGGGGGCGATAGCACTGAAGCTTTCTTT
NA | NA | TRBJ1-3 | 13 | TRBV10-3 | CASGGGTGNTIYF | TGTGCCTCTGGGGGGGGGACTGGAAACACCATATATTTT
NA | NA | TRBJ1-5 | 12 | TRBV10-3 | CAISEGDQPQHF | TGTGCCATCAGTGAGGGAGATCAGCCCCAGCATTTT
NA | NA | TRBJ1-2 | 15 | TRBV5-1 | CASSLTASSNYGYTF | TGCGCCAGCAGTTTGACAGCCTCTTCTAACTATGGCTACACCTTC